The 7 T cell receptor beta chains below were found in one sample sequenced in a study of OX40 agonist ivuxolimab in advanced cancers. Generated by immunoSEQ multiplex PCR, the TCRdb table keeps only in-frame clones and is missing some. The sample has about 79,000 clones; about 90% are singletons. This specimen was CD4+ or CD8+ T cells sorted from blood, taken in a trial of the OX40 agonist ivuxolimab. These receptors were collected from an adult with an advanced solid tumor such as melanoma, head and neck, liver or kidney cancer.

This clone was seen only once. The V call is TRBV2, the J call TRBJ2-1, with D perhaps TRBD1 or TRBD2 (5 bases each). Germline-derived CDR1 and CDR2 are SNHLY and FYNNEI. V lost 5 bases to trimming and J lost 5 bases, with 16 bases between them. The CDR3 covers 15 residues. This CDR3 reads CASSQDTSGNNEQFF. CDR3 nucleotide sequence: TGTGCCAGCAGTCAGGACACTTCGGGAAACAATGAGCAGTTCTTC.

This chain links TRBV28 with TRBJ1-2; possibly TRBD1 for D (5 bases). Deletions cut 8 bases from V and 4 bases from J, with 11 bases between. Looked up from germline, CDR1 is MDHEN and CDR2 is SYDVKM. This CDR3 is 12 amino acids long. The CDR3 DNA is TGTGCCAGCGGGGGTGACACCTATGGCTACACCTTC. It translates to CASGGDTYGYTF.

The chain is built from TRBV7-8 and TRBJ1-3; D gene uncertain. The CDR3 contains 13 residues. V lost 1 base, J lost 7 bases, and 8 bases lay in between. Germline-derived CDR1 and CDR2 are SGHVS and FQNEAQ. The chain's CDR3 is CASSLDQRNTIYF. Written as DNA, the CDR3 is TGTGCCAGCAGCTTAGACCAGCGGAACACCATATATTTT.

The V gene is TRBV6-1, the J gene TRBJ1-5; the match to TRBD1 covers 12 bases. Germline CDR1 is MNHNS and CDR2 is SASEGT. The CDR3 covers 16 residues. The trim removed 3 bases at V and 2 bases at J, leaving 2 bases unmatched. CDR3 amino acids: CASSEGQGAGNQPQHF. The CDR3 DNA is TGTGCCAGCAGTGAGGGACAGGGGGCCGGCAATCAGCCCCAGCATTTT.

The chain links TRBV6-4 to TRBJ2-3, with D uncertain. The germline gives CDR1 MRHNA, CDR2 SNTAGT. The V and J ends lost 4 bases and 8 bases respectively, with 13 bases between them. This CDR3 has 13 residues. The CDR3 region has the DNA TGTGCCAGCAGTGCTAACAAAGTTGGTACGCAGTATTTT. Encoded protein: CASSANKVGTQYF.

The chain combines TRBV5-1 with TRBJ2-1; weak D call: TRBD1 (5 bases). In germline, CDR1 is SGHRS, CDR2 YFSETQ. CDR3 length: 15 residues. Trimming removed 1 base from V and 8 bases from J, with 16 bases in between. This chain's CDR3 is CASSLSGREVDEQFF. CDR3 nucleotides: TGCGCCAGCAGCTTGTCAGGGCGAGAGGTTGATGAGCAGTTCTTC.

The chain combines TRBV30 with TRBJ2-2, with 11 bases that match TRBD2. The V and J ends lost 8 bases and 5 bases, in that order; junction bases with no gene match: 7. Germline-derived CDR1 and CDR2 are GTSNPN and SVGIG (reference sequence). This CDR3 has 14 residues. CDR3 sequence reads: CAGTSGSGTGELFF. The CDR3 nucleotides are TGTGCCGGAACTAGCGGGAGTGGGACCGGGGAGCTGTTTTTT. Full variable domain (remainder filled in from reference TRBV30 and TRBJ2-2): SQTIHQWPATLVQPVGSPLSLECTVEGTSNPNLYWYRQAAGRGLQLLFYSVGIGQISSEVPQNLSASRPQDRQFILSSKKLLLSDSGFYLCAGTSGSGTGELFFGEGSRLTVL.